The 31 T cell receptor beta chains below all came from one sample that was sequenced in a study of vaccination effects on CD4 cells after COVID-19 (dated by TCRdb to the early 2020s). Antigen specificity for these receptors is unknown. Libraries were built with the immunoSEQ multiplex PCR assay. Imported from immuneACCESS, the table was reduced by TCRdb to in-frame sequences with V and J called. These copies leave out some clones; in studies compared against another copy, an unresolved V gene accounts for under half, and the cause of the remainder is not known. For this sample there are 60,000 to 90,000 clones; about 81% appear just once. About 1.2% of the sample comes from the top ten. The ViraFEST assay stimulated PBMC with viral peptide pools and then used TCR sequencing to identify antigen-specific CD4+ T cell clonotypes by expansion. After more than nine days of culture, CD4+ T cells were isolated with the EasySep CD4+ T cell isolation kit. Participants received two doses of either the BNT162b2 or the mRNA-1273 mRNA SARS-CoV-2 vaccine.

The sequences come from CD4+ T cells from PBMCs cultured with HCoV-229E spike peptides, collected after COVID-19 vaccination. This sample's cell subset or site label indicates: HCoV-229E spike overlapping peptide pool stimulation. The receptors originated from a human donor who received a COVID-19 vaccine.

The chain uses TRBV19 and TRBJ2-5; TRBD2 matches 9 bases. Germline CDR1 is LNHDA and CDR2 is SQIVND (reference sequence). V shed 0 bases and J 2 bases; nucleotides not matched to a gene: 10. CDR3 size: 18 residues. In nucleotides, the CDR3 is TGTGCCAGTAGTATAGATATAGGGTCTAGCGGGGCGCAAGAGACCCAGTACTTC. This translates into CASSIDIGSSGAQETQYF. The full variable domain, with the rest looked up from reference TRBV19 and TRBJ2-5, is DGGITQSPKYLFRKEGQNVTLSCEQNLNHDAMYWYRQDPGQGLRLIYYSQIVNDFQKGDIAEGYSVSREKKESFPLTVTSAQKNPTAFYLCASSIDIGSSGAQETQYFGPGTRLLVL.

This clone appeared once. The chain recombines TRBV29-1 with TRBJ2-1; 7 bases agree with TRBD1. In germline, CDR1 is SQVTM, CDR2 ANQGSEA. The CDR3 is 14 residues long. V was pared by 4 bases and J by 4 bases, with 7 bases of the junction left unmatched. Here the CDR3 DNA reads TGCAGCGTTGCCCCGGCGGACAGGTACAATGAGCAGTTCTTC. It specifies CSVAPADRYNEQFF.

The chain recombines TRBV9 with TRBJ1-1; D not certain. The CDR3 is 15 amino acids. CDR1 SGDLS and CDR2 YYNGEE come from the germline V gene. V shed 4 bases and J shed 3 bases, with 16 bases lying between them. CDR3: CASSPHVGGYTEAFF. CDR3 nucleotides: TGTGCCAGCAGCCCCCATGTCGGAGGGTACACTGAAGCTTTCTTT. Full variable domain (remainder filled in from reference TRBV9 and TRBJ1-1): DSGVTQTPKHLITATGQRVTLRCSPRSGDLSVYWYQQSLDQGLQFLIQYYNGEERAKGNILERFSAQQFPDLHSELNLSSLELGDSALYFCASSPHVGGYTEAFFGQGTRLTVV.

The chain uses TRBV2 and TRBJ2-3; D call uncertain. CDR1 is SNHLY and CDR2 is FYNNEI in the germline V gene. Trimming shortened V by 7 bases and J by 0 bases, and 8 bases separated the two germline ends. The CDR3 consists of 13 residues. CDR3 DNA: TGTGCCAGCACACGCCCTAGCACAGATACGCAGTATTTT. Encoded protein: CASTRPSTDTQYF.

This clone was counted a few times. This rearrangement joins TRBV7-9 to TRBJ1-1; tentatively, D is TRBD1 (5 bases). CDR1 and CDR2 (germline): SEHNR, FQNEAQ (reference sequence). The CDR3 loop spans 14 amino acids. V lost 1 base and J 6 bases, leaving 12 bases between the germline ends. As DNA, the CDR3 is TGTGCCAGCAGCTTAGGTTCAGCAGGGCCTGAAGCTTTCTTT. It yields the protein CASSLGSAGPEAFF.

The chain carries TRBV6-6 and TRBJ1-4; D unclear. Germline loops: CDR1 MNHNY, CDR2 SVGAGI (reference sequence). V shed 2 bases and J shed 7 bases, with 11 bases lying between them. The length of the CDR3 is 14 residues. The CDR3, as DNA: TGTGCCAGCAGTTACGGAGTAGAAGGTGAAAAACTGTTTTTT. Translation: CASSYGVEGEKLFF.

This clone appeared a few times. V gene TRBV20-1 combines with J gene TRBJ2-7; TRBD2 agrees at 7 bases. The V and J ends lost 6 bases and 6 bases, in that order; junction bases with no gene match: 5. Germline V gives CDR1 DFQATT, CDR2 SNEGSKA (reference sequence). CDR3 length: 11 amino acids. The CDR3 DNA follows: TGCAGTGCCATGGGCGGGGGCGAGCAGTACGTC. Its translation: CSAMGGGEQYV.

This rearrangement joins TRBV5-1 to TRBJ2-7; TRBD2 might be the D (6 bases). The germline V and J ends were trimmed by 1 base and 7 bases, with 18 bases remaining between them. The CDR3 has 15 residues. The germline V gene has CDR1 SGHRS and CDR2 YFSETQ. CDR3 amino acids: CASSLSGTEGTEQYV. The CDR3 region has the DNA TGCGCCAGCAGCTTGAGCGGTACGGAGGGTACGGAGCAGTACGTC.

The V and J genes are TRBV5-6 and TRBJ2-5; D gene ambiguous. Germline values: CDR1 SGHDT, CDR2 YYEEEE. The CDR3 loop spans 14 amino acids. V gave up 1 base and J gave up 2 bases, with 9 bases separating them. This chain's CDR3 is CASSLTGRQETQYF. DNA of the CDR3: TGTGCCAGCAGCTTGACTGGCAGACAAGAGACCCAGTACTTC.

The chain employs TRBV6-1 and TRBJ1-5; no firm D call. The germline CDR1 and CDR2 sequences are MNHNS and SASEGT. CDR3 length equals 13 residues. Trimming removed 6 bases from V and 1 base from J, with 7 bases in between. The DNA of the CDR3 is TGTGCCAGCAGCTCGGACAGCAATCAGCCCCAGCATTTT. Amino acids: CASSSDSNQPQHF.

This chain connects TRBV19 to TRBJ2-2, with D maybe TRBD2 (5 bases). CDR3 length equals 16 residues. V was trimmed by 8 bases and J by 5 bases, leaving 21 bases between them. The germline gives CDR1 LNHDA, CDR2 SQIVND (reference sequence). This CDR3 is CASVHPPGSETGELFF. In DNA, the CDR3 is TGTGCCAGTGTCCACCCACCGGGGTCGGAAACCGGGGAGCTGTTTTTT.

A word on this clone: At one boundary the junction diverges from the germline segment, which might be a read error. V is TRBV6-5 and J is TRBJ1-2; 10 positions match TRBD1. Germline V gene data show CDR1 as MNHEY and CDR2 as SVGAGI. The CDR3 runs 15 residues. The CDR3 DNA is TGTGCCAGCAGTTACGGGACAGGGGCTAACCATGGCTACACCTTC. This sequence encodes CASSYGTGANHGYTF.

V gene TRBV13 combines with J gene TRBJ2-5; possible D gene TRBD1, 7 bases. Trimming pared 5 bases from V and 5 bases from J, leaving 12 bases between. Germline V CDR1 and CDR2: PRHDT, FYEKMQ (reference sequence). This CDR3 comprises 13 residues. The chain's CDR3 is CASSPQGRETQYF. CDR3 sequence (DNA): TGTGCCAGCAGCCCACAGGGGAGGGAGACCCAGTACTTC.

The genes are TRBV6-5 and TRBJ1-1; 7 nucleotides line up with TRBD1. Germline assignment: CDR1 MNHEY and CDR2 SVGAGI. The J segment lost 8 bases and the V segment lost 5 bases, leaving 11 bases of the junction unmatched. CDR3 length: 14 amino acids. The chain's CDR3 is CASSISGQRGEAFF. The CDR3 DNA sequence: TGTGCCAGCAGTATTTCGGGACAGAGAGGAGAAGCTTTCTTT.

The chain's CDR3 is CASSLPLTDYGYTF. CDR3 nucleotide sequence: TGTGCCAGCAGCTTACCGTTGACAGACTATGGCTACACCTTC. The chain joins TRBV7-9 to TRBJ1-2; maybe TRBD1 (5 bases). The germline gives CDR1 SEHNR, CDR2 FQNEAQ (reference sequence). Trimming removed 2 bases at V and 3 bases at J, with 10 bases between. The CDR3 has 14 residues.

This clone has a single count. This chain uses TRBV2 with TRBJ1-1; D unresolved. CDR3 length: 13 residues. The V end was cut by 4 bases, the J end by 1 base, with 7 bases between. Germline V lookup: CDR1 SNHLY, CDR2 FYNNEI. The CDR3 reads CASSGAGNTEAFF. The CDR3 nucleotides are TGTGCCAGCAGTGGGGCGGGGAACACTGAAGCTTTCTTT.

This clone is a singleton in its sample. The chain carries TRBV5-8 and TRBJ2-3, with 13 bases lining up with TRBD2. After removal of 8 bases from V and 1 base from J, the junction contained 13 bases not matched to a gene. The germline V gene has CDR1 SGHTS and CDR2 YDEGEE. This CDR3 is 18 amino acids long. The CDR3: CASPGLAGRNSGTDTQYF. CDR3 bases: TGTGCCAGTCCGGGACTAGCGGGGCGCAATTCCGGCACAGATACGCAGTATTTT.

This clone showed up just a few times. V is TRBV27 and J is TRBJ1-2; tentatively, D is TRBD1 (5 bases). With 0 bases removed from V and 1 base from J, the gap between germline ends came to 15 bases. This CDR3 comprises 17 residues. Per germline, CDR1 MNHEY and CDR2 SMNVEV (reference sequence). Here the CDR3 DNA reads TGTGCCAGCAGTTTATCGAGTGGAGGGGCGAATAACTATGGCTACACCTTC. The encoded protein is CASSLSSGGANNYGYTF.

The gene calls are TRBV24-1 and TRBJ1-2, with TRBD1 matching over 7 bases. The CDR3 is 15 amino acids. CDR1 and CDR2 from the germline V gene are KGHDR and SFDVKD. V lost 4 bases, J lost 5 bases, and 9 bases stayed unmatched. CDR3 sequence (DNA): TGTGCCACCAGTGACCCAGGACAGGAAAGATATGGCTACACCTTC. Its translation: CATSDPGQERYGYTF.

The rearrangement links TRBV6-6 to TRBJ1-2; 9 bases map to TRBD1. V dropped 6 bases and J dropped 4; count of bases not matched to a gene: 3. This CDR3 is built from 13 residues. CDR1 and CDR2 from the germline V gene are MNHNY and SVGAGI (reference sequence). Here the CDR3 reads CASRRGQGYGYTF. CDR3 in DNA: TGTGCCAGCAGAAGGGGACAGGGCTATGGCTACACCTTC.

The V call is TRBV2, the J call TRBJ2-3; the D gene is possibly TRBD1 (6 bases). V lost 7 bases and J 0 bases, leaving 11 bases between the germline ends. The germline V gene encodes CDR1 SNHLY and CDR2 FYNNEI. This CDR3 has 14 amino acids. This CDR3 reads CASIRDRSTDTQYF. The CDR3 region has the DNA TGTGCCAGCATAAGAGACAGGAGCACAGATACGCAGTATTTT.

The V gene is TRBV25-1, the J gene TRBJ1-2; the match to TRBD1 covers 9 bases. The J segment lost 7 bases and the V segment lost 5 bases, leaving 8 bases of the junction unmatched. The CDR3 length is 14 residues. The germline V gene encodes CDR1 MGHDK and CDR2 SYGVNS. The CDR3 coding sequence is TGTGCCAGCAGTCTACGGACAGGGGAGGGTGGCTACACCTTC. Translated: CASSLRTGEGGYTF.

The V and J genes are TRBV19 and TRBJ2-1, with D perhaps TRBD1 or TRBD2 (5 bases each). There are 15 residues in the CDR3. Trimming left V 7 bases short and J 4 bases short, with 17 bases between. Germline V gene sequence: CDR1 LNHDA, CDR2 SQIVND (reference sequence). CDR3 loop: CASKSGTEPYNEQFF. The CDR3, as DNA: TGTGCCAGTAAGTCCGGGACCGAGCCTTACAATGAGCAGTTCTTC. The whole variable domain, remainder taken from reference TRBV19 and TRBJ2-1, is DGGITQSPKYLFRKEGQNVTLSCEQNLNHDAMYWYRQDPGQGLRLIYYSQIVNDFQKGDIAEGYSVSREKKESFPLTVTSAQKNPTAFYLCASKSGTEPYNEQFFGPGTRLTVL.

The V gene is TRBV9, the J gene TRBJ2-3, with D perhaps matching TRBD1 or TRBD2 (5 bases each). The length of the CDR3 is 15 residues. V was pared by 3 bases and J by 0 bases, with 11 bases between. Per germline, CDR1 SGDLS and CDR2 YYNGEE. The DNA of the CDR3 is TGTGCCAGCAGCGCTCGGGGACCTAGCACAGATACGCAGTATTTT. Its protein product is CASSARGPSTDTQYF.

In DNA, the CDR3 is TGCGCCAGCAGCGTCGGACAGGGCGTCACAGATACGCAGTATTTT. As protein: CASSVGQGVTDTQYF. The chain recombines TRBV5-1 with TRBJ2-3; 8 positions agree with TRBD1. Germline values: CDR1 SGHRS, CDR2 YFSETQ. V trimming: 4 bases; J trimming: 2 bases; junction bases outside the gene matches: 6. This CDR3 has 15 amino acids.

This clone was found once. The genes are TRBV6-6 and TRBJ2-5; D perhaps matches TRBD1 (6 bases). The CDR3 has 13 residues. V shed 5 bases and J shed 5 bases, with 12 bases lying between them. Germline values: CDR1 MNHNY, CDR2 SVGAGI (reference sequence). CDR3 in amino acids: CASSPGQTETQYF. CDR3 bases: TGTGCCAGCAGTCCCGGACAGACTGAGACCCAGTACTTC.

The genes are TRBV7-3 and TRBJ2-1, with D perhaps TRBD1 (5 bases). The V and J ends lost 1 base and 5 bases respectively, with 21 bases between them. The CDR3 sequence is 18 residues long. Germline V gene sequence: CDR1 SGHTA, CDR2 FQGTGA. The CDR3 nucleotides are TGTGCCAGCAGCTTAATATCAGGGATCTTAGGACAAGACAATGAGCAGTTCTTC. This translates into CASSLISGILGQDNEQFF.

This clone has only a few counts. The chain combines TRBV7-2 with TRBJ2-7, with 9 bases identical to TRBD1. CDR1 is SGHTA and CDR2 is FQGNSA in the germline V gene. The CDR3 extends over 12 amino acids. V shed 3 bases and J 6 bases; nucleotides not matched to a gene: 0. CDR3 bases: TGTGCCAGCAGCTTGACAGGGGGCGAGCAGTACGTC. This translates into CASSLTGGEQYV.

The chain is built from TRBV27 and TRBJ1-1; no firm D call. Trimming took off 3 bases at V and 1 base at J, with 6 bases between the two ends. Germline V CDR1 and CDR2: MNHEY, SMNVEV (reference sequence). CDR3 length: 13 amino acids. The CDR3 loop reads CASSLSRNTEAFF. The DNA of the CDR3 is TGTGCCAGCAGTTTGTCCCGGAACACTGAAGCTTTCTTT.

As DNA, the CDR3 is TGCGCCAGCAGCGGGTGGTCTGGGGGCAATAGTCGAAACTATGGCTACACCTTC. Protein sequence: CASSGWSGGNSRNYGYTF. The rearrangement joins TRBV5-1 to TRBJ1-2, with D tentatively TRBD1 (6 bases). Germline-derived CDR1 and CDR2 are SGHRS and YFSETQ. V dropped 4 bases and J dropped 2 bases, with 24 bases sitting between them. The length of the CDR3 is 18 residues.

The rearrangement uses TRBV6-6 and TRBJ2-7, with TRBD1 as a possible D gene (7 bases). CDR1 is MNHNY, CDR2 SVGAGI, per germline (reference sequence). The CDR3 has 14 residues. V gave up 6 bases and J gave up 1 base, with 13 bases separating them. CDR3 region: CASRGGTDSYEQYV. As DNA, the CDR3 is TGTGCCAGCAGGGGCGGGACAGATTCCTACGAGCAGTACGTC.